Listed below are T cell receptor beta chains from one sample, sequenced in a study of blood T cells in healthy people across ages. TCRdb called the 5' RACE reads again in MiXCR, with one record for every CDR3 protein. The top ten clones hold less than 5% of a sample with some 1.5 million distinct CDR3 sequences, 35% to 45% of them seen once. The sequenced material came from blood. Receptors were obtained from a woman in her late teens or twenties in good health. The CDR3 runs from the conserved cysteine through the conserved F or W. A D gene is named only where the DNA matches it firmly. Clone size is not always given. Where it is, it says once, few, many or a class for expanded clones.

size,J,D,V,CDR3,DNA
.,TRBJ1-5,.,TRBV2,CASSSRGNAQPQHF,TGTGCCAGTTCCAGCCGGGGGAATGCGCAACCCCAGCATTTT
few,TRBJ2-1,.,TRBV5-1,CASSLAHTGSSYNEQFF,TGCGCCAGCAGCTTGGCCCACACAGGTAGCTCCTACAATGAGCAGTTCTTC
.,TRBJ2-7,.,TRBV20-1,CSARVPGVFSYEQYF,TGCAGTGCTAGAGTTCCAGGAGTTTTTTCCTACGAGCAGTACTTC
once,TRBJ2-5,TRBD2,TRBV7-2,CASSFRAGTGGETQYF,TGTGCCAGCAGCTTCCGAGCGGGGACTGGCGGGGAGACCCAGTACTTC
once,TRBJ1-5,.,TRBV20-1,CSARPGNPPQHF,TGCAGTGCTAGGCCCGGCAATCCGCCCCAGCATTTT
few,TRBJ1-2,.,TRBV10-3,CAISESTTNQYGYTF,TGTGCCATCAGTGAGTCAACAACTAACCAGTATGGCTACACCTTC
.,TRBJ2-7,.,TRBV29-1,CSVRGGEQYF,TGCAGCGTAAGGGGGGGCGAGCAGTACTTC
.,TRBJ1-5,TRBD1,TRBV20-1,CSAQGDSNQPQHF,TGCAGTGCTCAGGGGGATAGCAATCAGCCCCAGCATTTT
once,TRBJ1-2,.,TRBV4-3,CASSQDKENYPYGYTF,TGCGCCAGCAGCCAAGATAAGGAGAACTACCCCTATGGCTACACCTTC
few,TRBJ2-1,.,TRBV4-1,CASSLGGMPFF,TGCGCCAGCAGCCTCGGCGGGATGCCGTTCTTC
.,TRBJ2-5,TRBD2,TRBV7-9,CASSLGLALQETQYF,TGTGCCAGCAGCTTAGGACTAGCGCTACAAGAGACCCAGTACTTC
.,TRBJ1-2,.,TRBV29-1,CSVTGTEYGYTF,TGCAGCGTAACCGGGACGGAGTATGGCTACACCTTC
once,TRBJ2-7,.,TRBV18,CASSSQGQDYEQYF,TGTGCCAGCTCATCCCAGGGCCAGGATTACGAGCAGTACTTC
few,TRBJ2-5,.,TRBV7-2,CASSLSRVGKETQYF,TGTGCCAGCAGCTTATCCAGGGTCGGGAAAGAGACCCAGTACTTC
.,TRBJ2-4,.,TRBV6-5,CASSPWAGNIQYF,TGTGCCAGCAGCCCCTGGGCGGGCAACATTCAGTACTTC
few,TRBJ2-3,.,TRBV7-6,CASSLGANTQYF,TGTGCCAGCAGCTTAGGCGCTAATACGCAGTATTTT
.,TRBJ2-5,.,TRBV25-1,CASSESMYKETQYF,TGTGCCAGCAGCGAAAGTATGTACAAAGAGACCCAGTACTTC
.,TRBJ2-3,.,TRBV12-3/TRBV12-4,CASGVTPGAFSTDTQYF,TGTGCCAGCGGTGTCACCCCGGGGGCCTTCAGCACAGATACGCAGTATTTT
.,TRBJ1-5,.,TRBV12-3/TRBV12-4,CASSLGPDPNQPQHF,TGTGCCAGCAGTTTAGGGCCAGACCCCAATCAGCCCCAGCATTTT
.,TRBJ2-7,.,TRBV27,CAGSSPQGRAYEQYF,TGTGCCGGCAGTTCACCGCAGGGGAGGGCCTACGAGCAGTACTTC
few,TRBJ1-2,.,TRBV6-6,CASREQDPRGWNGYTF,TGTGCCAGCAGGGAGCAGGACCCGAGGGGGTGGAATGGCTACACCTTC
.,TRBJ2-7,.,TRBV20-1,CSASVRNEQYF,TGCAGTGCTAGTGTGCGGAACGAGCAGTACTTC
.,TRBJ2-7,.,TRBV9,CASSTQGDPTYEQYF,TGTGCCAGCAGCACCCAGGGTGACCCGACCTACGAGCAGTACTTC
.,TRBJ1-2,.,TRBV4-3,CASSQGGGAFYGYTF,TGCGCCAGCAGCCAGGGTGGGGGGGCATTCTATGGCTACACCTTC
many,TRBJ1-5,.,TRBV4-3,CASSQGTHQPQHF,TGCGCCAGCAGCCAAGGAACTCATCAGCCCCAGCATTTT
.,TRBJ2-2,TRBD1,TRBV4-1,CASNLGQGYDGELFF,TGCGCCAGCAACCTGGGACAGGGATACGACGGGGAGCTGTTTTTT
.,TRBJ2-1,.,TRBV5-1,CASSLALAGIYNEQFF,TGCGCCAGCAGCTTGGCCCTGGCGGGGATATACAATGAGCAGTTCTTC
.,TRBJ2-7,.,TRBV27,CASIDGPLYEQYF,TGTGCCAGCATAGACGGGCCCCTCTACGAGCAGTACTTC
.,TRBJ1-1,.,TRBV27,CASSKRDPVGTEAFF,TGTGCCAGCAGTAAGAGGGACCCCGTCGGCACTGAAGCTTTCTTT
.,TRBJ1-1,.,TRBV11-3,CASSLDGPETEAFF,TGTGCCAGCAGCTTAGATGGTCCGGAGACTGAAGCTTTCTTT
.,TRBJ2-3,.,TRBV29-1,CSVAGTDTQYF,TGCAGCGTTGCAGGCACAGATACGCAGTATTTT
few,TRBJ1-1,TRBD1,TRBV20-1,CSATDRKGTEAFF,TGCAGTGCTACGGACAGGAAGGGCACTGAAGCTTTCTTT
.,TRBJ1-1,.,TRBV21-1,CASSTRDRGRDTEAFF,TGTGCCAGCAGCACCCGGGACAGGGGGCGAGACACTGAAGCTTTCTTT
few,TRBJ1-4,.,TRBV5-1,CASSLGDLATNEKLFF,TGCGCCAGCAGCTTGGGGGACCTAGCAACTAATGAAAAACTGTTTTTT
.,TRBJ1-2,.,TRBV6-5,CASSYTRQGGYGYTF,TGTGCCAGCAGTTACACTAGGCAGGGTGGCTATGGCTACACCTTC
few,TRBJ1-1,.,TRBV12-3/TRBV12-4,CASSPTSTGNTEAFF,TGTGCCAGCAGCCCTACATCCACGGGGAACACTGAAGCTTTCTTT
few,TRBJ2-7,TRBD2,TRBV12-3/TRBV12-4,CASSRRSGTSFYEQYF,TGTGCCAGCAGTCGAAGATCCGGGACTAGCTTCTACGAGCAGTACTTC